The 9 T cell receptor beta chains listed next were all sequenced from one sample in a study of cytomegalovirus exposure and HLA in healthy donors. The PCR made use of 60 Vbeta and 13 Jbeta primers. Assay: immunoSEQ multiplex PCR; the TCRdb copy retains only in-frame clones and omits some. Here the sample table reports 100,000 to 150,000 clones. The sequenced sample consisted of PBMCs. Receptors were obtained from a man younger than 35 in good health and CMV-seronegative.

The chain couples TRBV4-3 to TRBJ2-5; TRBD1 matches at 10 bases. The CDR3 length is 16 residues. Germline CDR1 LGHNA, CDR2 YSLEER. Germline trimming cut 1 base from V and 5 bases from J; bases unmatched to any gene: 7. The CDR3 loop reads CASSQGDRGLRETQYF. The CDR3 nucleotides are TGCGCCAGCAGCCAAGGTGACAGGGGGCTTAGGGAGACCCAGTACTTC.

The chain uses TRBV11-2 and TRBJ2-5; weak D call: TRBD2 (5 bases). CDR1 is SGHAT, CDR2 FQNNGV, per germline. The ends were cut back, 5 bases at V and 3 bases at J, with 10 bases in the middle. CDR3 size: 13 residues. Here the CDR3 reads CASSRVGEETQYF. In DNA form, the CDR3 reads TGTGCCAGCAGCAGAGTCGGGGAAGAGACCCAGTACTTC.

CDR3 protein: CASSLAGLLSYNEQFF. CDR3 nucleotide sequence: TGTGCCAGCAGCTTGGCAGGGCTCCTCTCCTACAATGAGCAGTTCTTC. The chain combines TRBV5-6 with TRBJ2-1, with D tentatively TRBD1 (5 bases). This CDR3 contains 16 residues. CDR1 is SGHDT, CDR2 YYEEEE, per germline. V lost 0 bases and J 0 bases, leaving 10 bases between the germline ends.

The chain carries TRBV19 and TRBJ1-2; 7 bases are shared with TRBD1. The CDR3 runs to 12 residues. V was clipped by 3 bases and J by 5 bases; unmatched bases: 0. Germline CDR1 and CDR2: LNHDA and SQIVND (reference sequence). The CDR3 DNA is TGTGCCAGTAGTATGACAGGGTATGGCTACACCTTC. Protein product: CASSMTGYGYTF.

The V and J genes are TRBV29-1 and TRBJ2-3; D possibly corresponds to TRBD1 (6 bases). V was shortened by 4 bases and J by 1 base, with 15 bases between the two germline ends. The germline gives CDR1 SQVTM, CDR2 ANQGSEA. The length of the CDR3 is 15 residues. The CDR3 DNA reads TGCAGCGTTGGCTCCCCGACAGGAGGCACAGATACGCAGTATTTT. Its protein is CSVGSPTGGTDTQYF.

This chain links TRBV6-1 with TRBJ1-5; D is perhaps TRBD1 (5 bases). The CDR3 loop spans 15 amino acids. V shed 5 bases and J shed 3 bases, with 14 bases lying between them. Germline CDR1 MNHNS, CDR2 SASEGT. The CDR3 nucleotides are TGTGCCAGCAGTCAGATCAGGGACTACAATCAGCCCCAGCATTTT. This sequence encodes CASSQIRDYNQPQHF.

The chain combines TRBV28 with TRBJ2-1; possibly TRBD2 for D (5 bases). The length of the CDR3 is 13 residues. V was shortened by 8 bases and J by 5 bases, with 13 bases between the two germline ends. Germline CDR1 and CDR2: MDHEN and SYDVKM. The CDR3 coding sequence is TGTGCCAGCTTTCGGACTCTTAACAATGAGCAGTTCTTC. Translated, it gives CASFRTLNNEQFF.

This chain joins TRBV19 and TRBJ2-7; weak D call: TRBD2 (5 bases). The V gene lost 5 bases and the J gene lost 0 bases, with 14 bases spanning the gap. From germline, CDR1 is LNHDA and CDR2 SQIVND (reference sequence). CDR3 length equals 15 residues. CDR3 residues: CASSAYGVSSYEQYF. The CDR3 nucleotides are TGTGCCAGTAGTGCTTACGGGGTTAGCTCCTACGAGCAGTACTTC.

The genes are TRBV7-9 and TRBJ2-5, with 8 bases identical to TRBD1. The CDR3 contains 14 residues. Germline V gene sequence: CDR1 SEHNR, CDR2 FQNEAQ (reference sequence). V shed 1 base, J shed 11 bases, and the junction held 9 bases outside the gene matches. CDR3 DNA: TGTGCCAGCAGCTTAGGGTCAGGGGGCAGGGAGCAGTACTTC. It codes for CASSLGSGGREQYF.